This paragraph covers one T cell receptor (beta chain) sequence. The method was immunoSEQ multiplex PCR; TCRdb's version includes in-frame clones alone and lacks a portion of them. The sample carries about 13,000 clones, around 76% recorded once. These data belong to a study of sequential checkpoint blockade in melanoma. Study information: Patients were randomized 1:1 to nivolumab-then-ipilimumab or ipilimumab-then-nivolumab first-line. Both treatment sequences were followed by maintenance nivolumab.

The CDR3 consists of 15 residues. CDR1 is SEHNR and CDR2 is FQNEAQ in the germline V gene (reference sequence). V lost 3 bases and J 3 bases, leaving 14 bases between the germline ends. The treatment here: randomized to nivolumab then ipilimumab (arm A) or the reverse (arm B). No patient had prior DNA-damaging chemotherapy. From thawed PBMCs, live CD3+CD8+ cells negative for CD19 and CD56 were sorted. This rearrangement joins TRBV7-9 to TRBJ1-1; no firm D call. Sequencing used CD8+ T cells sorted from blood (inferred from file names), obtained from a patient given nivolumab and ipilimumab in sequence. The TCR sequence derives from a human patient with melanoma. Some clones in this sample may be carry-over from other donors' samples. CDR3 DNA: TGTGCCAGCAGCTTGGAAGGAGCCGGGGACACTGAAGCTTTCTTT. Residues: CASSLEGAGDTEAFF. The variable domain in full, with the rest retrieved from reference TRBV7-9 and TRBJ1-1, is DTGVSQNPRHKITKRGQNVTFRCDPISEHNRLYWYRQTLGQGPEFLTYFQNEAQLEKSRLLSDRFSAERPKGSFSTLEIQRTEQGDSAMYLCASSLEGAGDTEAFFGQGTRLTVV.